This T cell receptor beta chain is drawn from a study of CDR3 diversity in severe acne. TCRdb reprocessed the PCR reads via MiXCR and lists one record per CDR3 protein. The repertoire holds some 84,000 distinct CDR3 sequences, with over 45% as singletons. Turning to this clonotype: Relative to the germline gene, one junction end is altered; a read error may explain this.

This CDR3 has 13 residues. CDR1 is KGHDR, CDR2 SFDVKD, per germline. The sequence was collected from a male donor in good health, serving as a control. This chain links TRBV24-1 with TRBJ1-2; no clear D gene. The specimen sequenced was blood. The CDR3 spells CASSYGNNYGYTF. DNA of the CDR3: TGTGCCAGCAGTTACGGGAATAACTATGGCTACACCTTC.